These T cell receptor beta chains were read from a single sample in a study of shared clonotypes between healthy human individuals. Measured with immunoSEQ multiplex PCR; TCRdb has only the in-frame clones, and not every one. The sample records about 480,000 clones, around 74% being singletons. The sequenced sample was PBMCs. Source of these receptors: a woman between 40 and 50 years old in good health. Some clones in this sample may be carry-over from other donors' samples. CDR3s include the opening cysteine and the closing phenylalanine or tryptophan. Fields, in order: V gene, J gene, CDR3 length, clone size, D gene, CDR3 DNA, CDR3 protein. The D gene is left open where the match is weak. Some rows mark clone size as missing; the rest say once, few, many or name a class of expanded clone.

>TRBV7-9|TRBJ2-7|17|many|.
TGTGCCAGCAGGCCAGGGGGGGAAGGCGGACAACCCTACGAGCAGTACTTC
CASRPGGEGGQPYEQYF
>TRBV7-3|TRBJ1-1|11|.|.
TGTGCCAGCAACGAATACACTGAAGCTTTCTTT
CASNEYTEAFF
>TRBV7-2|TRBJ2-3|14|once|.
TGTGCCAGCAGTTTCCCCGGGAGAACAGATACGCAGTATTTT
CASSFPGRTDTQYF
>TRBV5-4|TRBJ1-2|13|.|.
TGTGCCAGCAGCTTGGCAGGCAACTATGGCTACACCTTC
CASSLAGNYGYTF
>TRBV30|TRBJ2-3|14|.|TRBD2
TGTGCCTGGATGGGGCGGGGAGGGACAGATACGCAGTATTTT
CAWMGRGGTDTQYF
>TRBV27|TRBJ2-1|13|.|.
TGTGCCAGCAGTTTATCTCCCCTCGATGAGCAGTTCTTC
CASSLSPLDEQFF
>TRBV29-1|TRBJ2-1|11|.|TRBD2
TGCAGCTCCTCCGGGGGGAATGAGCAGTTCTTC
CSSSGGNEQFF
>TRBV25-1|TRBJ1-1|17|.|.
TGTGCCAGCAGTGATGGAACAGGGCGTTGGATGAACACTGAAGCTTTCTTT
CASSDGTGRWMNTEAFF
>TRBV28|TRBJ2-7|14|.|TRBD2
TGTGCCAGCAGTTTTTCCACTAGCGTCTACGAGCAGTACTTC
CASSFSTSVYEQYF
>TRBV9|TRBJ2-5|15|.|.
TGTGCCAGCAGCGTTTCCCCCGGAATCCAAGAGACCCAGTACTTC
CASSVSPGIQETQYF
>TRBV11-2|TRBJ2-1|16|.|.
TGTGCCAGCAGCTTACTTGGCCCAAGCTCCTACAATGAGCAGTTCTTC
CASSLLGPSSYNEQFF
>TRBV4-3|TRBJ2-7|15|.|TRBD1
TGCGCCAGCAGCCAAACCTCTCAGGGGGTTCGCGAGCAGTACTTC
CASSQTSQGVREQYF